This entry describes one T cell receptor beta chain. Its specificity is not known. This may be a read error: a much more frequent sequence differs by one nucleotide. Germline CDR1 is SGDLS and CDR2 is YYNGEE. The CDR3 totals 17 residues. The sample belongs to a study of post-analysis software for immune sequencing data. General study results and limits: Significantly lower normalized Chao1 diversity was seen in multiple sclerosis patients than in controls. Controls showed lower frequencies than patients for several TRBV segments, and TRBV5-6, TRBV5-1 and TRBV20-1 were among these. Under F measure analysis, samples from one preparation batch co-clustered strongly.

Unique molecular identifiers were built into the TCR beta cDNA libraries. T cells numbering roughly 1 to 10 million yielded 500,000 to 550,000 cDNA molecules. TCRdb processed the PCR reads anew with MiXCR; each CDR3 protein has one entry. The table has hundreds of thousands of distinct CDR3 sequences, 25% to 30% seen once. The chain employs TRBV9 and TRBJ2-3; D remains ambiguous. The receptor's source is a girl aged 10-17 years with multiple sclerosis. The sequencing input was blood. The chain's CDR3 is CASRVAGRVTSTDTQYF. The CDR3 DNA is TGTGCCAGCAGAGTAGCTGGAAGGGTCACTAGCACAGATACGCAGTATTTT. The variable domain in full, completed from reference TRBV9 and TRBJ2-3, reads DSGVTQTPKHLITATGQRVTLRCSPRSGDLSVYWYQQSLDQGLQFLIQYYNGEERAKGNILERFSAQQFPDLHSELNLSSLELGDSALYFCASRVAGRVTSTDTQYFGPGTRLTVL.